This TCR beta chain was found in a study of T-cell reconstitution after alpha-beta-depleted transplantation in children. This clonotype was observed a few times. Germline V gene data show CDR1 as SGHTA and CDR2 as FQGNSA. The ends lost 5 bases at V and 2 bases at J; junction bases unmatched: 7. There are 15 residues in the CDR3. The library targeted TCRbeta and was prepared with unique molecular identifiers. TCRdb passed the PCR reads through MiXCR, listing each CDR3 protein once. The data show about 600,000 distinct CDR3 sequences, with 13% seen just once and about 2.2% held by the top ten. The chain uses TRBV7-2 and TRBJ2-7, with TRBD2 matching 9 bases. The specimen was PBMCs, mostly from graft donor cells, collected 360 days after TCRalphabeta/CD19-depleted stem cell transplant. This clonotype originated in a male patient younger than 18 who had a stem cell transplant for acute myeloid leukemia, so the T cells may come from the graft donor. CDR3 in amino acids: CASSLTSGYTYEQYF. The DNA for the CDR3 is TGTGCCAGCAGCCTCACTAGCGGGTATACCTACGAGCAGTACTTC.